Following are 23 T cell receptor beta chains from one sample sequenced in a study of cytomegalovirus exposure and HLA in healthy donors. Primers for the PCR totalled 60 Vbeta and 13 Jbeta. Only in-frame clones appear in the TCRdb table, and some are missing; sequencing was by immunoSEQ multiplex PCR. The sample consists of fewer than 110,000 clones, 82% of them appearing once. The sequencing input was PBMCs. The source is a man between 25 and 39 years old in good health and CMV-seropositive.

The chain links TRBV30 to TRBJ1-2, with TRBD1 matching over 7 bases. In germline, CDR1 is GTSNPN, CDR2 SVGIG (reference sequence). J lost 7 bases, V lost 4 bases, and 9 bases had no gene match. The CDR3 extends over 13 amino acids. CDR3 in amino acids: CAWMRTGLFGYTF. In DNA, the CDR3 is TGTGCCTGGATGAGGACAGGACTTTTTGGCTACACCTTC.

This chain joins TRBV11-2 and TRBJ1-3; D perhaps matches TRBD1 (5 bases). The CDR3 loop spans 17 amino acids. Germline CDR1 reads SGHAT; CDR2 reads FQNNGV. With 5 bases removed from V and 4 bases from J, the gap between germline ends came to 21 bases. CDR3 protein: CASSLLVGRGTGNTIYF. CDR3 nucleotides: TGTGCCAGCAGCCTCCTCGTAGGACGGGGGACGGGAAACACCATATATTTT. Supplemented by reference TRBV11-2 and TRBJ1-3, the full variable domain reads EAGVAQSPRYKIIEKRQSVAFWCNPISGHATLYWYQQILGQGPKLLIQFQNNGVVDDSQLPKDRFSAERLKGVDSTLKIQPAKLEDSAVYLCASSLLVGRGTGNTIYFGEGSWLTVV.

The chain links TRBV30 to TRBJ1-2; D is unclear. Trimming cost V 1 base and J 7 bases, with 13 bases left between them. The CDR3 covers 13 residues. Germline lookup yields CDR1 GTSNPN and CDR2 SVGIG (reference sequence). This CDR3 is CAWSAVISAGYTF. The DNA of the CDR3 is TGTGCCTGGAGTGCCGTAATAAGCGCTGGCTACACCTTC.

This chain links TRBV6-5 with TRBJ2-7, with D perhaps TRBD1 (6 bases). The CDR3 sequence is 12 residues long. Trimming removed 5 bases at V and 4 bases at J, with 9 bases between. Germline V CDR1 and CDR2: MNHEY, SVGAGI. This CDR3 is CASSTQGYEQYF. CDR3 nucleotide sequence: TGTGCCAGCAGTACGCAGGGGTACGAGCAGTACTTC.

The J gene is TRBJ2-1, the V gene TRBV9; 14 bases are a match to TRBD2. The germline CDR1 and CDR2 sequences are SGDLS and YYNGEE. With V trimmed by 3 bases and J by 9 bases, 5 bases remained unmatched. The CDR3 has 15 amino acids. CDR3 region: CASSGLAGGPGEQFF. As DNA, the CDR3 is TGTGCCAGCAGCGGACTAGCGGGGGGGCCGGGTGAGCAGTTCTTC.

On this clone: This CDR3 is also generated by other DNA sequences in the sample. The chain recombines TRBV13 with TRBJ2-1; TRBD2 matches 11 bases. V lost 5 bases, J lost 3 bases, and 9 bases stayed unmatched. Germline loops: CDR1 PRHDT, CDR2 FYEKMQ (reference sequence). The CDR3 is made up of 17 amino acids. The CDR3 DNA follows: TGTGCCAGCAGCCTAATAACCCTAGCGGGAGGCTACAATGAGCAGTTCTTC. This translates into CASSLITLAGGYNEQFF.

The genes are TRBV6-6 and TRBJ1-1, with D possibly matching TRBD1 (5 bases). The germline CDR1 and CDR2 sequences are MNHNY and SVGAGI (reference sequence). The CDR3 contains 15 residues. The V and J ends lost 0 bases and 4 bases respectively, with 12 bases between them. The CDR3 is CASSYSGTQGTEAFF. CDR3 in DNA: TGTGCCAGCAGTTACTCCGGGACTCAGGGCACTGAAGCTTTCTTT.

This clone has more than one count but fewer than ten. This sequence joins TRBV20-1 and TRBJ2-1; D may be TRBD1 (5 bases). The V gene lost 1 base and the J gene lost 9 bases, with 7 bases spanning the gap. Germline V gene data show CDR1 as DFQATT and CDR2 as SNEGSKA (reference sequence). The CDR3 contains 11 residues. The CDR3 region is CSARGGGEQFF. CDR3 sequence (DNA): TGCAGTGCTAGAGGGGGCGGTGAGCAGTTCTTC.

The chain has TRBV10-3 and TRBJ1-2; tentative D call: TRBD1 (5 bases). CDR3 size: 17 residues. V was pared by 2 bases and J by 5 bases, with 21 bases between. The V gene's germline CDR1 is ENHRY and CDR2 SYGVKD. The CDR3 here is CAISEGQERRKGYGYTF. In nucleotides, the CDR3 is TGTGCCATCAGTGAGGGACAAGAACGGCGCAAGGGTTATGGCTACACCTTC.

The chain is built from TRBV9 and TRBJ1-3; no reliable D call. Trimming shortened V by 2 bases and J by 3 bases, and 12 bases separated the two germline ends. The CDR3 is 15 residues long. Germline V CDR1 and CDR2: SGDLS, YYNGEE. DNA of the CDR3: TGTGCCAGCAGCGTCGAACTTCCTAATGGAAACACCATATATTTT. This sequence encodes CASSVELPNGNTIYF.

This chain joins TRBV19 and TRBJ2-3, with 10 bases aligning to TRBD2. Per the germline V gene, CDR1 is LNHDA and CDR2 is SQIVND (reference sequence). With V trimmed by 4 bases and J by 5 bases, 3 bases remained unmatched. CDR3 length equals 14 residues. The CDR3 DNA sequence: TGTGCCAGTAGTACATGGACTAGCGGAGATACGCAGTATTTT. Residues: CASSTWTSGDTQYF.

This rearrangement joins TRBV2 to TRBJ1-6; tentative D call: TRBD1 (6 bases). Per the germline V gene, CDR1 is SNHLY and CDR2 is FYNNEI. Trimming stripped 1 base from V and 7 bases from J, with 11 bases between. The CDR3 is 15 residues long. Written as DNA, the CDR3 is TGTGCCAGCAGTGAAGTAACAGGGCGCAATTCACCCCTCCACTTT. This sequence encodes CASSEVTGRNSPLHF.

This chain joins TRBV5-8 and TRBJ2-5; 15 nucleotides match TRBD2. This CDR3 region has 17 residues. Germline CDR1 SGHTS, CDR2 YDEGEE. With V trimmed by 4 bases and J by 1 base, 5 bases remained unmatched. The CDR3 nucleotides read TGTGCCAGCAGCACCGGGACTAGCGGGGGGACCCAAGAGACCCAGTACTTC. Translation: CASSTGTSGGTQETQYF.

V is TRBV4-1 and J is TRBJ1-1; 8 nucleotides align to TRBD1. Germline lookup yields CDR1 MGHRA and CDR2 YSYEKL. Unmatched junction bases numbered 12, after V lost 2 bases and J lost 1 base. CDR3 length equals 18 residues. The CDR3 is CASSQPRQGRSPNTEAFF. For the CDR3, the DNA is TGCGCCAGCAGCCAACCGAGACAGGGGAGGAGTCCGAACACTGAAGCTTTCTTT.

A few counts support this clone. This sequence joins TRBV6-5 and TRBJ1-2, with D possibly matching TRBD1 (6 bases). Trimming removed 6 bases at V and 0 bases at J, with 14 bases between. Germline V gene lookup returns CDR1 MNHEY and CDR2 SVGAGI. This CDR3 is built from 15 residues. This CDR3 is CASREGGRANYGYTF. CDR3 nucleotide sequence: TGTGCCAGCAGAGAGGGGGGGAGAGCTAACTATGGCTACACCTTC.

The V gene is TRBV30, the J gene TRBJ2-5; 7 positions agree with TRBD2. Looked up from germline, CDR1 is GTSNPN and CDR2 is SVGIG (reference sequence). The CDR3 loop spans 14 amino acids. After removal of 2 bases from V and 5 bases from J, the junction contained 8 bases not matched to a gene. CDR3 amino acids: CAWSSTGGRETQYF. CDR3 bases: TGTGCCTGGAGTAGTACGGGGGGTAGGGAGACCCAGTACTTC.

The CDR3 sequence is CASSLDRVGETQYF. Written as DNA, the CDR3 is TGTGCCAGCAGCTTAGACAGGGTGGGGGAGACCCAGTACTTC. This sequence joins TRBV7-7 and TRBJ2-5, with a weak D call TRBD1 (6 bases). The ends were cut back, 1 base at V and 5 bases at J, with 11 bases in the middle. CDR1 and CDR2 (germline): SSHAT, FNYEAQ (reference sequence). The CDR3 runs to 14 residues.

The chain combines TRBV6-4 with TRBJ1-1; no firm D call. Trimming took off 6 bases at V and 4 bases at J, with 15 bases between the two ends. From germline, CDR1 is MRHNA and CDR2 SNTAGT. The CDR3 has 14 residues. Here the CDR3 DNA reads TGTGCCAGCAGGGATACAAATCGGGGCACTGAAGCTTTCTTT. The encoded protein is CASRDTNRGTEAFF.

This chain links TRBV19 with TRBJ1-5; tentative D call: TRBD1 (5 bases). The CDR3 covers 14 residues. Germline CDR1 LNHDA, CDR2 SQIVND (reference sequence). Trimming removed 5 bases from V and 0 bases from J, with 8 bases in between. The CDR3 DNA is TGTGCCAGTAGTTCAGGGCTTAGCAATCAGCCCCAGCATTTT. Translation gives CASSSGLSNQPQHF.

The genes are TRBV13 and TRBJ2-1, with 9 bases lining up with TRBD2. The germline V gene has CDR1 PRHDT and CDR2 FYEKMQ (reference sequence). The CDR3 is made up of 13 amino acids. Trimming took 4 bases from V and 10 from J; bases not matched to a gene: 5. The CDR3 region is CASSSGLANEQFF. CDR3 coding DNA: TGTGCCAGCAGCTCGGGACTAGCCAACGAGCAGTTCTTC.

The chain has TRBV7-8 and TRBJ1-3; unclear D gene. Looked up from germline, CDR1 is SGHVS and CDR2 is FQNEAQ. This CDR3 has 17 residues. V lost 1 base and J 0 bases, leaving 13 bases between the germline ends. DNA for the CDR3: TGTGCCAGCAGCTTAGGTGCCCCGGGTTTCTCTGGAAACACCATATATTTT. It codes for CASSLGAPGFSGNTIYF.

The chain employs TRBV29-1 and TRBJ2-5, with 7 positions matching TRBD2. V lost 4 bases, J lost 2 bases, and 4 bases stayed unmatched. This CDR3 has 13 residues. CDR1 is SQVTM and CDR2 is ANQGSEA in the germline V gene. In DNA form, the CDR3 reads TGCAGCGTTGGGCGGGGAGGGCAAGAGACCCAGTACTTC. Residues: CSVGRGGQETQYF. The variable domain in full, completed from reference TRBV29-1 and TRBJ2-5, reads SAVISQKPSRDICQRGTSLTIQCQVDSQVTMMFWYRQQPGQSLTLIATANQGSEATYESGFVIDKFPISRPNLTFSTLTVSNMSPEDSSIYLCSVGRGGQETQYFGPGTRLLVL.

The J gene is TRBJ1-5, the V gene TRBV18, with 7 bases aligning to TRBD1. Unmatched junction bases numbered 8, after V lost 2 bases and J lost 7 bases. Germline V gives CDR1 KGHSH, CDR2 LQKENI. This CDR3 has 15 residues. CDR3 in DNA: TGTGCCAGCTCACCAGGGCAGGGGGGTCCGCAGCCCCAGCATTTT. Amino acid sequence: CASSPGQGGPQPQHF.